The 18 T cell receptor beta chains given below trace back to one sample, sequenced in a study of blood T cell repertoires in COVID-19. Using immunoSEQ multiplex PCR, the repertoire was profiled, and TCRdb retains in-frame clones only, with some absent. This sample has around 81,000 clones, with about 82% found just once. The sequencing input was peripheral blood. The receptors come from a man in his fifties or sixties with acute or convalescent COVID-19.

The rearrangement uses TRBV30 and TRBJ2-1; TRBD1 is a possible D gene (7 bases). CDR3 size: 14 residues. The ends were cut back, 7 bases at V and 0 bases at J, with 13 bases in the middle. Per germline, CDR1 GTSNPN and CDR2 SVGIG (reference sequence). CDR3 sequence reads: CALSRGASYNEQFF. CDR3 in DNA: TGTGCCTTGAGCAGGGGGGCCTCCTACAATGAGCAGTTCTTC.

CDR3 loop: CASSPPTYEQYF. CDR3 DNA: TGTGCCAGCTCACCACCTACTTACGAGCAGTACTTC. The chain carries TRBV18 and TRBJ2-7; D ambiguous. The CDR3 is made up of 12 amino acids. Trimming pared 0 bases from V and 4 bases from J, leaving 4 bases between. CDR1 and CDR2 from the germline V gene are KGHSH and LQKENI.

This CDR3 is CASGFGSQETQYF. The DNA of the CDR3 is TGTGCTAGTGGTTTTGGGAGCCAAGAGACCCAGTACTTC. The chain joins TRBV12-5 to TRBJ2-5; weak D call: TRBD2 (5 bases). V lost 3 bases, J lost 1 base, and 6 bases lay in between. CDR3 length equals 13 residues. Germline loops: CDR1 LGHNT, CDR2 FRNRAP.

The chain carries TRBV30 and TRBJ1-4; possible D gene TRBD1, 5 bases. Trimming took 5 bases from V and 0 from J, leaving 10 bases between them. CDR1 and CDR2 from the germline V gene are GTSNPN and SVGIG (reference sequence). There are 14 residues in the CDR3. DNA for the CDR3: TGTGCCTGGGACGGACAAGCAACTAATGAAAAACTGTTTTTT. This sequence encodes CAWDGQATNEKLFF. The variable domain in full, completed from reference TRBV30 and TRBJ1-4, reads SQTIHQWPATLVQPVGSPLSLECTVEGTSNPNLYWYRQAAGRGLQLLFYSVGIGQISSEVPQNLSASRPQDRQFILSSKKLLLSDSGFYLCAWDGQATNEKLFFGSGTQLSVL.

The chain employs TRBV6-2 or TRBV6-3 and TRBJ2-7; 8 positions agree with TRBD1. CDR3 length: 15 amino acids. Germline loops: CDR1 MNHEY, CDR2 SVGEGT. Losses at the gene ends were 6 bases for V and 3 bases for J; bases not matched to a gene: 10. In DNA form, the CDR3 reads TGTGCCAGCAGCTCACACGGGACAGGCCTCTACGAGCAGTACTTC. Protein sequence: CASSSHGTGLYEQYF.

By frequency in the sample, this clone is medium-sized. The chain joins TRBV11-3 to TRBJ2-2; 8 positions match TRBD1. The V and J ends lost 5 bases and 1 base, in that order; junction bases with no gene match: 9. The CDR3 totals 17 residues. Looked up from germline, CDR1 is SGHNT and CDR2 is YENEEA. Here the CDR3 DNA reads TGTGCCAGCAGCCCCCCTTTCGGGACAGGGAACACCGGGGAGCTGTTTTTT. Translating gives CASSPPFGTGNTGELFF. Combining the CDR3 with reference TRBV11-3 and TRBJ2-2 gives the whole variable domain EAGVVQSPRYKIIEKKQPVAFWCNPISGHNTLYWYLQNLGQGPELLIRYENEEAVDDSQLPKDRFSAERLKGVDSTLKIQPAELGDSAVYLCASSPPFGTGNTGELFFGEGSRLTVL.

This clone was counted a single time. The CDR3 region is CASSDQGNQPQHF. CDR3 in DNA: TGTGCCAGCAGCGACCAGGGCAATCAGCCCCAGCATTTT. The chain couples TRBV6-2 or TRBV6-3 to TRBJ1-5; no firm D call. The CDR3 extends over 13 amino acids. Trimming left V 6 bases short and J 2 bases short, with 8 bases between. Per germline, CDR1 MNHEY and CDR2 SVGEGT.

The table lists this clone with a count of one. This chain uses TRBV2 with TRBJ2-4; weak D call: TRBD1 (8 bases). The V end was cut by 0 bases, the J end by 8 bases, with 23 bases between. The CDR3 is made up of 18 amino acids. The germline CDR1 and CDR2 sequences are SNHLY and FYNNEI. CDR3 loop: CASSEAKRVDRAGDIQYF. In DNA, the CDR3 is TGTGCCAGCAGTGAAGCTAAGCGGGTGGACAGGGCGGGGGACATTCAGTACTTC.

The chain carries TRBV10-3 and TRBJ2-7, with 9 bases that match TRBD2. With V trimmed by 1 base and J by 3 bases, 7 bases remained unmatched. Looked up from germline, CDR1 is ENHRY and CDR2 is SYGVKD. This CDR3 has 16 amino acids. The CDR3 coding sequence is TGTGCCATCAGTGAGTTCGGGCTAGCGGGAATCTACGAGCAGTACTTC. This sequence encodes CAISEFGLAGIYEQYF.

V usage is TRBV5-4 and J usage is TRBJ2-3; TRBD2 matches 9 bases. The CDR3 is made up of 15 amino acids. The germline CDR1 and CDR2 sequences are SGHNT and YYREEE (reference sequence). The junction had 4 bases not matched to a gene; V was cut back by 2 bases and J by 3 bases. In DNA form, the CDR3 reads TGTGCCAGCAGCTTTAGCGGGAGAGGAACAGATACGCAGTATTTT. Amino acids: CASSFSGRGTDTQYF.

This CDR3 is CASSSGQGAYGYTF. DNA of the CDR3: TGTGCCAGCAGCTCTGGACAGGGGGCATATGGCTACACCTTC. The chain employs TRBV7-3 and TRBJ1-2, with 11 bases fitting TRBD1. This CDR3 contains 14 residues. J lost 5 bases, V lost 4 bases, and 3 bases had no gene match. The germline gives CDR1 SGHTA, CDR2 FQGTGA. Based on the CDR3 plus reference TRBV7-3 and TRBJ1-2, the full variable domain is GAGVSQTPSNKVTEKGKYVELRCDPISGHTALYWYRQSLGQGPEFLIYFQGTGAADDSGLPNDRFFAVRPEGSVSTLKIQRTERGDSAVYLCASSSGQGAYGYTFGSGTRLTVV.

The V gene is TRBV7-9, the J gene TRBJ2-2; 9 nucleotides line up with TRBD2. CDR1 is SEHNR, CDR2 FQNEAQ, per germline (reference sequence). V trimming: 4 bases; J trimming: 0 bases; junction bases outside the gene matches: 3. This CDR3 is built from 16 residues. The CDR3 DNA is TGTGCCAGCAGCTCGAGACTAGCGGCGAACACCGGGGAGCTGTTTTTT. Translating gives CASSSRLAANTGELFF.

The gene calls are TRBV19 and TRBJ1-2, with 8 nucleotides matching TRBD1. The trim removed 5 bases at V and 5 bases at J, leaving 7 bases unmatched. Germline values: CDR1 LNHDA, CDR2 SQIVND (reference sequence). This CDR3 has 14 amino acids. DNA for the CDR3: TGTGCCAGTAGTGCCGACAGGGGTTCATATGGCTACACCTTC. Protein: CASSADRGSYGYTF.

The table lists this clone with a few counts. This sequence joins TRBV6-5 and TRBJ2-7, with 10 bases identical to TRBD1. The germline gives CDR1 MNHEY, CDR2 SVGAGI. CDR3 length: 13 residues. J gave up 5 bases and V 10 bases, and 8 bases lay outside the gene matches. CDR3 in amino acids: CATSGQGIHEQYF. As DNA, the CDR3 is TGTGCCACATCGGGACAGGGGATTCACGAGCAGTACTTC.

Note on this clone: The junction and the germline gene differ at one end; a read error may be behind it. The genes are TRBV5-1 and TRBJ1-6; 9 nucleotides align to TRBD1. Per germline, CDR1 SGHRS and CDR2 YFSETQ. The CDR3 has 16 residues. The CDR3 loop is CASSLGSGTGHSPLHF. The DNA of the CDR3 is TGCGCTAGCAGCTTGGGGTCCGGGACAGGGCATTCACCCCTCCACTTT.

This clone was seen more than once but under ten times. This chain connects TRBV6-5 to TRBJ2-2; 8 nucleotides match TRBD1. J was trimmed by 4 bases and V by 6 bases; bases with no gene match: 7. Germline assignment: CDR1 MNHEY and CDR2 SVGAGI. The CDR3 has 15 residues. CDR3 region: CASRSPGQATGELFF. The CDR3 DNA reads as TGTGCCAGCAGAAGCCCGGGACAGGCCACCGGGGAGCTGTTTTTT.

The V call is TRBV19, the J call TRBJ2-1, with 7 bases matching TRBD1. The germline gives CDR1 LNHDA, CDR2 SQIVND (reference sequence). V dropped 8 bases and J dropped 6; count of bases not matched to a gene: 10. This CDR3 has 14 amino acids. CDR3 region: CASGRQGGLNEQFF. As DNA, the CDR3 is TGTGCCAGTGGGAGACAGGGTGGGCTCAATGAGCAGTTCTTC. Full variable domain (remainder filled in from reference TRBV19 and TRBJ2-1): DGGITQSPKYLFRKEGQNVTLSCEQNLNHDAMYWYRQDPGQGLRLIYYSQIVNDFQKGDIAEGYSVSREKKESFPLTVTSAQKNPTAFYLCASGRQGGLNEQFFGPGTRLTVL.

V and J are TRBV30 and TRBJ1-2; perhaps TRBD1 as D (5 bases). This CDR3 contains 13 residues. CDR1 is GTSNPN, CDR2 SVGIG, per germline (reference sequence). Between the trimmed V and J ends, which lost 0 bases and 8 bases, there was a span of 13 bases. The CDR3 here is CAWSVTGGLGYTF. CDR3 DNA: TGTGCCTGGAGTGTAACGGGGGGACTCGGCTACACCTTC.